These 24 T cell receptor beta chains originate from one sample sequenced in a study of T cell responses to AZD1222 COVID-19 vaccine. Sequenced by immunoSEQ multiplex PCR; TCRdb stores in-frame clones only, minus some. The top ten clones hold 1% to 1.5% of a sample with about 100,000 clones, less than 95% of them seen once. The specimen comprised peripheral blood, sampled on day 0 of AZD1222 vaccination. These receptors all stem from an adult in good health.

The chain joins TRBV7-9 to TRBJ2-1, with 7 bases matching TRBD1. The CDR3 is 15 amino acids. Germline CDR1 and CDR2: SEHNR and FQNEAQ (reference sequence). The V gene end was trimmed by 3 bases and the J gene end by 8 bases; junction bases not matched to a gene: 10. The CDR3 nucleotides are TGTGCCAGCAGCTTCAGAGGGGGCGGCCGGGATGAGCAGTTCTTC. This translates into CASSFRGGGRDEQFF.

This chain uses TRBV2 with TRBJ2-5; D is ambiguous. The CDR3 length is 13 residues. In germline, CDR1 is SNHLY, CDR2 FYNNEI. Between the trimmed V and J ends, which lost 3 bases and 5 bases, there was a span of 10 bases. The CDR3 DNA sequence: TGTGCCAGCAGTGACCTCAGGACGGAGACCCAGTACTTC. Translated: CASSDLRTETQYF.

This chain links TRBV9 with TRBJ1-6; D is possibly TRBD1 (6 bases). V shed 3 bases and J shed 3 bases, with 16 bases lying between them. Germline V CDR1 and CDR2: SGDLS, YYNGEE. This CDR3 is 17 amino acids long. The CDR3 spells CASSEGSGAGYNSPLHF. CDR3 nucleotides: TGTGCCAGCAGCGAGGGGTCGGGGGCAGGCTATAATTCACCCCTCCACTTT.

The rearrangement uses TRBV5-5 and TRBJ2-7; weak D call: TRBD2 (8 bases). The CDR3 spans 15 residues. Trimming shortened V by 5 bases and J by 3 bases, and 18 bases separated the two germline ends. Germline loops: CDR1 SGHKS, CDR2 YYEKEE (reference sequence). Written as DNA, the CDR3 is TGTGCCAGCAGACCCCCGACAGGGACTAGCTACGAGCAGTACTTC. It is translated as CASRPPTGTSYEQYF.

This chain connects TRBV24-1 to TRBJ2-3, with D perhaps TRBD2 (6 bases). The V gene lost 0 bases and the J gene lost 7 bases, with 16 bases spanning the gap. Germline V gene sequence: CDR1 KGHDR, CDR2 SFDVKD. This CDR3 has 16 residues. For the CDR3, the DNA is TGTGCCACCAGTGATTTGCAAGGAGGGGCGGGAAATACGCAGTATTTT. Its protein is CATSDLQGGAGNTQYF.

J is TRBJ1-6 and V is TRBV5-1, with no clear D. V lost 4 bases and J 7 bases, leaving 18 bases between the germline ends. The CDR3 has 16 residues. The V gene's germline CDR1 is SGHRS and CDR2 YFSETQ. This chain's CDR3 is CASSRITAAPNSPLHF. The CDR3 nucleotides are TGCGCCAGCAGCCGCATAACTGCTGCCCCCAATTCACCCCTCCACTTT.

This chain uses TRBV10-3 with TRBJ2-1; 7 bases agree with TRBD2. Losses at the gene ends were 8 bases for V and 7 bases for J; bases not matched to a gene: 14. This CDR3 contains 15 residues. Germline V gene sequence: CDR1 ENHRY, CDR2 SYGVKD. The CDR3 DNA follows: TGTGCCATCGGTCTGTTGCGGGGGAGTGGGAATGAGCAGTTCTTC. This translates into CAIGLLRGSGNEQFF.

The V and J genes are TRBV28 and TRBJ1-2; the match to TRBD1 covers 9 bases. This CDR3 contains 13 residues. V dropped 8 bases and J dropped 6; count of bases not matched to a gene: 7. The germline V gene has CDR1 MDHEN and CDR2 SYDVKM. DNA for the CDR3: TGTGCCAGCCGGTTCGGGACAGGGAATGGCTACACCTTC. Its translation: CASRFGTGNGYTF.

The genes are TRBV6-6 and TRBJ1-1; 8 nucleotides align to TRBD1. This CDR3 has 13 residues. Germline-derived CDR1 and CDR2 are MNHNY and SVGAGI (reference sequence). The junction had 6 bases not matched to a gene; V was cut back by 6 bases and J by 6 bases. CDR3 protein: CASRLSGGSEAFF. CDR3 nucleotide sequence: TGTGCCAGCAGATTGTCAGGGGGCTCTGAAGCTTTCTTT.

The CDR3 DNA follows: TGTGCCAGCAGCCGCATCGATAATTCACCCCTCCACTTT. Its translation: CASSRIDNSPLHF. The chain couples TRBV14 to TRBJ1-6; D call uncertain. The V end was cut by 4 bases, the J end by 5 bases, with 6 bases between. The CDR3 length is 13 residues. Germline V gives CDR1 SGHDN, CDR2 FVKESK. Filled out from reference TRBV14 and TRBJ1-6, the complete variable domain reads EAGVTQFPSHSVIEKGQTVTLRCDPISGHDNLYWYRRVMGKEIKFLLHFVKESKQDESGMPNNRFLAERTGGTYSTLKVQPAELEDSGVYFCASSRIDNSPLHFGNGTRLTVT.

This clone was seen a single time. The J gene is TRBJ1-2, the V gene TRBV28; D gene ambiguous. CDR1 and CDR2 from the germline V gene are MDHEN and SYDVKM. This CDR3 contains 13 residues. V dropped 6 bases and J dropped 3 bases, with 11 bases sitting between them. CDR3 coding DNA: TGTGCCAGCAGACTCGACGAGGACTATGGCTACACCTTC. This gives the protein CASRLDEDYGYTF.

The J gene is TRBJ2-7, the V gene TRBV9; D not certain. The CDR3 covers 12 residues. CDR1 and CDR2 (germline): SGDLS, YYNGEE. Trimming stripped 4 bases from V and 4 bases from J, with 9 bases between. The CDR3 sequence: CASSSQFYEQYF. Here the CDR3 DNA reads TGTGCCAGCAGCTCCCAGTTTTACGAGCAGTACTTC.

The CDR3: CASSLSGARGTEAFF. The CDR3 DNA reads TGCGCCAGCAGCTTGTCAGGGGCGCGTGGCACTGAAGCTTTCTTT. This chain connects TRBV5-1 to TRBJ1-1; tentatively, D is TRBD1 (6 bases). Trimming cost V 1 base and J 4 bases, with 14 bases left between them. The germline V gene encodes CDR1 SGHRS and CDR2 YFSETQ. This CDR3 spans 15 amino acids.

This sequence joins TRBV5-1 and TRBJ1-5; the D is unclear. The V end lost 1 base, the J end lost 5 bases, and 7 bases lay between the germline ends. The CDR3 is made up of 13 amino acids. Germline V lookup: CDR1 SGHRS, CDR2 YFSETQ. This CDR3 reads CASSLIGDQPQHF. The CDR3 nucleotides are TGCGCCAGCAGCTTGATTGGTGATCAGCCCCAGCATTTT. Filled out from reference TRBV5-1 and TRBJ1-5, the complete variable domain reads KAGVTQTPRYLIKTRGQQVTLSCSPISGHRSVSWYQQTPGQGLQFLFEYFSETQRNKGNFPGRFSGRQFSNSRSEMNVSTLELGDSALYLCASSLIGDQPQHFGDGTRLSIL.

The chain has TRBV14 and TRBJ1-2; a weak D match, TRBD1 (5 bases). Germline CDR1 SGHDN, CDR2 FVKESK. V lost 4 bases to trimming and J lost 7 bases, with 16 bases between them. This CDR3 has 14 amino acids. This CDR3 is CASSRALGRGGYTF. DNA of the CDR3: TGTGCCAGCAGCCGCGCCCTGGGACGGGGTGGCTACACCTTC.

This chain joins TRBV19 and TRBJ1-5, with D tentatively TRBD1 (6 bases). CDR1 is LNHDA and CDR2 is SQIVND in the germline V gene (reference sequence). Trimming took 1 base from V and 1 from J, leaving 23 bases between them. The CDR3 covers 20 residues. CDR3 sequence: CASSIGRGLPIYMSNQPQHF. The CDR3 DNA sequence: TGTGCCAGTAGTATAGGTAGGGGGTTACCTATATATATGAGCAATCAGCCCCAGCATTTT.

The gene calls are TRBV4-1 and TRBJ2-3, with TRBD1 identical over 7 bases. V gave up 5 bases and J gave up 3 bases; unmatched junction bases: 8. CDR3 length: 15 residues. Germline V gene data show CDR1 as MGHRA and CDR2 as YSYEKL. In DNA, the CDR3 is TGCGCCAGCAGCATCACAGGGGTTGGTACAGATACGCAGTATTTT. Residues: CASSITGVGTDTQYF.

The CDR3: CASSPLGNTIYF. CDR3 sequence (DNA): TGTGCCAGCTCACCACTCGGAAACACCATATATTTT. This chain joins TRBV18 and TRBJ1-3; the D is unclear. CDR3 size: 12 residues. CDR1 is KGHSH and CDR2 is LQKENI in the germline V gene. The ends were cut back, 1 base at V and 4 bases at J, with 2 bases in the middle. The full variable domain, its missing parts supplied by reference TRBV18 and TRBJ1-3, is NAGVMQNPRHLVRRRGQEARLRCSPMKGHSHVYWYRQLPEEGLKFMVYLQKENIIDESGMPKERFSAEFPKEGPSILRIQQVVRGDSAAYFCASSPLGNTIYFGEGSWLTVV.

This chain connects TRBV4-1 to TRBJ2-3; D is uncertain. CDR3 length: 14 residues. Trimming removed 8 bases at V and 0 bases at J, with 12 bases between. The germline V gene has CDR1 MGHRA and CDR2 YSYEKL. The CDR3 is CASAQVGSTDTQYF. Written as DNA, the CDR3 is TGCGCCAGCGCACAAGTGGGGAGCACAGATACGCAGTATTTT.

V usage is TRBV19 and J usage is TRBJ1-5, with D possibly matching TRBD1 (5 bases). From germline, CDR1 is LNHDA and CDR2 SQIVND (reference sequence). CDR3 size: 15 residues. Between the trimmed V and J ends, which lost 4 bases and 7 bases, there was a span of 17 bases. The CDR3 sequence is CASSTLPRGVQPQHF. The CDR3 DNA reads as TGTGCCAGTAGTACGCTCCCGCGGGGGGTCCAGCCCCAGCATTTT.

This chain uses TRBV18 with TRBJ2-7, with 7 bases lining up with TRBD1. The CDR3 extends over 15 amino acids. Germline CDR1 and CDR2: KGHSH and LQKENI. The V gene end was trimmed by 6 bases and the J gene end by 2 bases; junction bases not matched to a gene: 10. Here the CDR3 DNA reads TGTGCCAGCTCGCATTCAGGGGGACACGCCTACGAGCAGTACTTC. Its translation is CASSHSGGHAYEQYF.

The V and J genes are TRBV5-1 and TRBJ1-4; D not certain. Trimming cost V 4 bases and J 7 bases, with 11 bases left between them. The CDR3 spans 13 residues. CDR1 SGHRS and CDR2 YFSETQ come from the germline V gene. The CDR3 loop is CASSGSGIEKLFF. The CDR3 region has the DNA TGCGCCAGCAGCGGCAGCGGTATTGAAAAACTGTTTTTT.

The chain joins TRBV6-5 to TRBJ1-5; D is perhaps TRBD1 (5 bases). The V end lost 0 bases, the J end lost 5 bases, and 5 bases lay between the germline ends. The CDR3 extends over 13 amino acids. Germline loops: CDR1 MNHEY, CDR2 SVGAGI. CDR3 DNA: TGTGCCAGCAGTTACTCAGGGGATCAGCCCCAGCATTTT. As protein: CASSYSGDQPQHF.

The chain combines TRBV5-1 with TRBJ1-2; D gene ambiguous. The V end was cut by 0 bases, the J end by 5 bases, with 8 bases between. The CDR3 runs 13 residues. CDR1 SGHRS and CDR2 YFSETQ come from the germline V gene. The CDR3 coding sequence is TGCGCCAGCAGCTTGGCAGCCAGATATGGCTACACCTTC. Encoded protein: CASSLAARYGYTF.